The 5 T cell receptor beta chains in this list originate from one sample, sequenced in a study of vaccination effects on CD4 cells after COVID-19. Sequencing followed a ViraFEST assay step that expanded antigen-specific CD4+ T cells with viral peptide pools. Culturing for 9 to 10 days preceded CD4+ T cell isolation. The participants, recipients of two vaccine doses, got either BNT162b2 or mRNA-1273. No antigens are known for them. Sequencing used immunoSEQ multiplex PCR; TCRdb keeps in-frame clones, though not all of them. The sample has roughly 23,000 clones, around four fifths seen once; the top ten hold roughly a quarter. The starting material was CD4+ T cells from PBMCs cultured with HCoV-NL63 spike peptides, obtained after COVID-19 vaccination. The receptor source for this set is a human donor who received a COVID-19 vaccine.

The chain couples TRBV11-2 to TRBJ2-1; weak D call: TRBD2 (6 bases). V lost 5 bases and J lost 6, with 11 bases in between. Germline V gives CDR1 SGHAT, CDR2 FQNNGV. The CDR3 is 13 amino acids. CDR3 amino acids: CASSHGGGNEQFF. CDR3 nucleotides: TGTGCCAGCAGCCACGGGGGAGGCAATGAGCAGTTCTTC.

The genes are TRBV5-1 and TRBJ2-4, with 9 bases aligning to TRBD2. CDR3 length equals 14 residues. The V gene end was trimmed by 1 base and the J gene end by 7 bases; junction bases not matched to a gene: 3. From germline, CDR1 is SGHRS and CDR2 YFSETQ. CDR3 nucleotides: TGCGCCAGCAGCTTGCCTAGCGGGGATAACATTCAGTACTTC. Encoded protein: CASSLPSGDNIQYF. Full variable domain (rest looked up from reference TRBV5-1 and TRBJ2-4): KAGVTQTPRYLIKTRGQQVTLSCSPISGHRSVSWYQQTPGQGLQFLFEYFSETQRNKGNFPGRFSGRQFSNSRSEMNVSTLELGDSALYLCASSLPSGDNIQYFGAGTRLSVL.

The chain recombines TRBV19 with TRBJ1-3; no clear D. Germline V gene data show CDR1 as LNHDA and CDR2 as SQIVND (reference sequence). The CDR3 consists of 12 residues. Trimming removed 5 bases from V and 9 bases from J, with 11 bases in between. The chain's CDR3 is CASSLTRGTIYF. The CDR3 nucleotides are TGTGCCAGTAGTTTGACCCGGGGCACCATATATTTT.

The chain uses TRBV5-1 and TRBJ1-6; TRBD1 agrees at 7 bases. V shed 3 bases, J shed 2 bases, and the junction held 2 bases outside the gene matches. This CDR3 contains 15 residues. Germline V gives CDR1 SGHRS, CDR2 YFSETQ. The CDR3 spells CASSSGQAYNSPLHF. The CDR3 region has the DNA TGCGCCAGCAGCTCCGGACAGGCCTATAATTCACCCCTCCACTTT.

The CDR3 sequence: CASSSGLYEQYF. The CDR3 DNA is TGTGCCAGCTCATCAGGACTCTACGAGCAGTACTTC. The chain uses TRBV18 and TRBJ2-7, with D possibly matching TRBD2 (5 bases). V lost 5 bases and J 3 bases, leaving 8 bases between the germline ends. This CDR3 has 12 residues. Germline V gene sequence: CDR1 KGHSH, CDR2 LQKENI.